This T cell receptor beta chain came from a study of blood T cells in healthy people across ages. Study-wide points: The donors' CMV status was not determined, possibly confounding changes in expanded clonotypes. Higher diversity and more naive CD4+ cells were features of long-lived donors, compared to aged donors. What prevented conclusive comparison of naive and antigen-experienced cells was that PBMCs were unsorted.

Total RNA extracted from each sample amounted to at least 5.5 micrograms. Concerning this clonotype: Antigen unknown.

Trimming shortened V by 5 bases and J by 8 bases, and 16 bases separated the two germline ends. The germline V gene has CDR1 SGHAT and CDR2 FQNNGV. The CDR3 consists of 14 residues. The second PCR ran roughly 6 to 11 cycles with a sample-barcoded 5' primer and J-beta primers. TCRdb passed the 5' RACE reads through MiXCR, listing each CDR3 protein once. The profile covers around 650,000 distinct CDR3 sequences, with less than 45% appearing a single time and around 30% taken by the ten largest. The chain links TRBV11-2 to TRBJ2-1; maybe TRBD1 (5 bases). Sequenced material: blood. This receptor was identified in a man aged 80 or over in good health. The CDR3 is CASSLRQSGDEQFF. The DNA of the CDR3 is TGTGCCAGCAGCCTCAGACAGTCTGGGGATGAGCAGTTCTTC.